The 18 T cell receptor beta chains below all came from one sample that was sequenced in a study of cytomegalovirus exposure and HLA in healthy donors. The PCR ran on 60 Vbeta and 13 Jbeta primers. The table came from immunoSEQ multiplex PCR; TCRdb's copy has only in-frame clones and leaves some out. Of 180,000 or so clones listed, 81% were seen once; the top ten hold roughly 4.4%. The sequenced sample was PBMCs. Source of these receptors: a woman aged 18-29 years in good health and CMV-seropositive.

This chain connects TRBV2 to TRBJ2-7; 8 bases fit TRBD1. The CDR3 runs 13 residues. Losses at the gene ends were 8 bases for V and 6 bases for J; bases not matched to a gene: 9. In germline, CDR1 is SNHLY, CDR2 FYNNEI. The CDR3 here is CASWDRSSTEQYF. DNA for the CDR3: TGTGCCAGCTGGGACAGGTCGTCTACCGAGCAGTACTTC.

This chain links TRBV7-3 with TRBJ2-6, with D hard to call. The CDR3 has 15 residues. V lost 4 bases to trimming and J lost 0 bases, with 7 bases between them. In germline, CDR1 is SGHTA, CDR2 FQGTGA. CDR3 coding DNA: TGTGCCAGCAGCTCGACGGGCTCTGGGGCCAACGTCCTGACTTTC. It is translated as CASSSTGSGANVLTF.

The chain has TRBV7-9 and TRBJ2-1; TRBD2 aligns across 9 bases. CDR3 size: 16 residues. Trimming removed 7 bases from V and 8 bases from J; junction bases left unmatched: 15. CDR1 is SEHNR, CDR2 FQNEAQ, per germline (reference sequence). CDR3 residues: CASNSLRRGGLDEQFF. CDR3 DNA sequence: TGTGCCAGCAACAGCCTCAGGCGGGGGGGCCTCGATGAGCAGTTCTTC.

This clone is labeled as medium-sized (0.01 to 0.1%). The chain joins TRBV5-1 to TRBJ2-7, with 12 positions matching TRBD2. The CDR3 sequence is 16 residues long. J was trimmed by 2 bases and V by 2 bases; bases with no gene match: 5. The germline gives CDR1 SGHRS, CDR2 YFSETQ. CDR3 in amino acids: CASSLLAGGSPYEQYF. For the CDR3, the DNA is TGCGCCAGCAGCTTACTAGCGGGGGGCTCTCCCTACGAGCAGTACTTC.

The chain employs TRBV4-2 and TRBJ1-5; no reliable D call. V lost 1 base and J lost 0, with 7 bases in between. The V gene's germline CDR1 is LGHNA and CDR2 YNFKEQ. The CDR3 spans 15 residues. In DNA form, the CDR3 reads TGTGCCAGCAGCCAAGGCTATGGTAGCAATCAGCCCCAGCATTTT. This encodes CASSQGYGSNQPQHF.

Here the CDR3 reads CASSQGAAGPYEQYF. The CDR3 DNA follows: TGTGCCAGCAGCCAAGGGGCGGCAGGGCCCTACGAGCAGTACTTC. V gene TRBV4-2 combines with J gene TRBJ2-7; perhaps TRBD1 as D (5 bases). The germline gives CDR1 LGHNA, CDR2 YNFKEQ. The CDR3 totals 15 residues. Deletions cut 1 base from V and 2 bases from J, with 12 bases between.

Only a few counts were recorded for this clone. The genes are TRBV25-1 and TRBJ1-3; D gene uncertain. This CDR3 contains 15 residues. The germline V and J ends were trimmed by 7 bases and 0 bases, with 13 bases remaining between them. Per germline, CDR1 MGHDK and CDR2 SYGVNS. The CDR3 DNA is TGTGCCAGCACCGATCCGGGGAGCTCTGGAAACACCATATATTTT. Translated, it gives CASTDPGSSGNTIYF.

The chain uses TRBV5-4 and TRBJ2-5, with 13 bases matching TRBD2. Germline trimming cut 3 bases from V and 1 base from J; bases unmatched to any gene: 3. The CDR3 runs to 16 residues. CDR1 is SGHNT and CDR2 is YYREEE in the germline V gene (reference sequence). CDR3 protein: CASSWTSGGPQETQYF. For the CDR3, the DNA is TGTGCCAGCAGCTGGACTAGCGGGGGACCCCAAGAGACCCAGTACTTC.

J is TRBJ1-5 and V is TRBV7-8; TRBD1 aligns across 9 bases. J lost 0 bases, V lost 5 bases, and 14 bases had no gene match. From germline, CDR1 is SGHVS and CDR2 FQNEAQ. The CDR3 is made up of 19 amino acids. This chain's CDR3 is CASSVYLGQGIYSNQPQHF. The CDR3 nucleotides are TGTGCCAGCAGCGTCTACCTGGGACAGGGCATCTATAGCAATCAGCCCCAGCATTTT. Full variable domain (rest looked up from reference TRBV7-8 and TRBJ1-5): GAGVSQSPRYKVAKRGQDVALRCDPISGHVSLFWYQQALGQGPEFLTYFQNEAQLDKSGLPSDRFFAERPEGSVSTLKIQRTQQEDSAVYLCASSVYLGQGIYSNQPQHFGDGTRLSIL.

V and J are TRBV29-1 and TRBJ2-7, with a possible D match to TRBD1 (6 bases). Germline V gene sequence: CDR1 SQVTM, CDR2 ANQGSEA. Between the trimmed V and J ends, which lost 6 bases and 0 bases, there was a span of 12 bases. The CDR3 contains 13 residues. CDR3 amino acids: CSVRTVLSYEQYF. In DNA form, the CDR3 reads TGCAGCGTGAGGACAGTCCTCTCCTACGAGCAGTACTTC.

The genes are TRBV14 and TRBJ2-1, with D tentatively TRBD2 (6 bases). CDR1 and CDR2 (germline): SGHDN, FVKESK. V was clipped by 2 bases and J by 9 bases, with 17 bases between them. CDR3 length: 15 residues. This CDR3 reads CASSQPPGLAPEQFF. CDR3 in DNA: TGTGCCAGCAGCCAACCCCCGGGACTGGCCCCTGAGCAGTTCTTC.

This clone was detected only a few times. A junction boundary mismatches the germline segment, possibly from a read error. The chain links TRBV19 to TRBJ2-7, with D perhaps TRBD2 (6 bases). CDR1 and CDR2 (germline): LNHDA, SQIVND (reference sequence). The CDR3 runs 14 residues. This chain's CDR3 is CASSTGTFPSERYF. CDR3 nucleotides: TGTGCCAGTAGTACCGGGACTTTTCCCTCCGAGCGGTACTTC.

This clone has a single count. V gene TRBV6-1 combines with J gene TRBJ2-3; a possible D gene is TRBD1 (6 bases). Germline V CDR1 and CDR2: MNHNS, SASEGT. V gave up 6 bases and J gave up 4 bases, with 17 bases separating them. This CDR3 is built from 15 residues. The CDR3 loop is CASRGVTGKSDTQYF. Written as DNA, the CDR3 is TGTGCCAGCAGGGGGGTCACAGGGAAGTCAGATACGCAGTATTTT.

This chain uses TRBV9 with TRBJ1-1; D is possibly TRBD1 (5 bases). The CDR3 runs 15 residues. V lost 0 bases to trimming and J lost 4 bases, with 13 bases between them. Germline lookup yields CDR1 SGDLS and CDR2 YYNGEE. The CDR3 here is CASSVGGGRGTEAFF. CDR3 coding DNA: TGTGCCAGCAGCGTAGGGGGGGGTCGGGGCACTGAAGCTTTCTTT.

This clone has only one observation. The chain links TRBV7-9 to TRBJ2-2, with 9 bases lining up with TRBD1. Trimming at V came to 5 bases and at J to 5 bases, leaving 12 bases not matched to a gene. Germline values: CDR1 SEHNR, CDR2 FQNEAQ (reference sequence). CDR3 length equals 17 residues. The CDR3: CASSPPRPGQGTGELFF. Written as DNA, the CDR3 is TGTGCCAGCAGCCCTCCGCGACCGGGACAGGGTACCGGGGAGCTGTTTTTT.

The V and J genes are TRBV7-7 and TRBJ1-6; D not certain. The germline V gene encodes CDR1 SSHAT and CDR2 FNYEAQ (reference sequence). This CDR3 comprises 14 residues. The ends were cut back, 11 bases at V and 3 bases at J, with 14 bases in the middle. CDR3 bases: TGTGCCGTAGGCGGGGAAAACTATAATTCACCCCTCCACTTT. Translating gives CAVGGENYNSPLHF.

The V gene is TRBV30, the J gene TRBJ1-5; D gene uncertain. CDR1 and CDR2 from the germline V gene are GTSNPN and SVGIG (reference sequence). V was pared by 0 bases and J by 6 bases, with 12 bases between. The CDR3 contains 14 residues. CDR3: CAWSVWWARQPQHF. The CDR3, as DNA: TGTGCCTGGAGTGTCTGGTGGGCTCGTCAGCCCCAGCATTTT.

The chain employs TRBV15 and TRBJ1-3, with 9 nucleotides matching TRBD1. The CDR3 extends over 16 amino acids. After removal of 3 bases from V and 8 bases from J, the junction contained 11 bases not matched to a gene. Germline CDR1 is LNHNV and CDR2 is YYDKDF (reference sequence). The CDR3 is CATSRAGQGLRDTIYF. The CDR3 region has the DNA TGTGCCACCAGCAGGGCGGGACAGGGCCTACGGGACACCATATATTTT.